These T cell receptor beta chains were read from a single sample in a study of blood T cell repertoires in COVID-19. Clones were sequenced by immunoSEQ multiplex PCR, and TCRdb holds only the in-frame ones, with some missing. Among 10,000 to 15,000 clones listed, 78% were seen once. The sequenced material came from peripheral blood. These TCRs come from a human donor in a cohort sampled during active COVID-19. Both conserved end residues are part of each CDR3. Fields, in order: CDR3 DNA, CDR3 protein, J gene, V gene, CDR3 length, clone size, D gene. D genes are given only for firm matches. The listing skips clone size in some rows; elsewhere it reads once, few, many or a size class.

cdr3_nt: TGTGCCAGCACCCAGGCCTATAGCAATCAGCCCCAGCATTTT
cdr3_aa: CASTQAYSNQPQHF
j_call: TRBJ1-5
v_call: TRBV2
cdr3_length: 14
clone_size: NA
d_call: NA

cdr3_nt: TGTGCCAGCAGCTTATCATCAGGCTCCACCGAAGCTTTCTTT
cdr3_aa: CASSLSSGSTEAFF
j_call: TRBJ1-1
v_call: TRBV11-2
cdr3_length: 14
clone_size: NA
d_call: NA

cdr3_nt: TGTGCCACCAGCAGAGCCACAGGGAATGACAATGGCTACACCTTC
cdr3_aa: CATSRATGNDNGYTF
j_call: TRBJ1-2
v_call: TRBV15
cdr3_length: 15
clone_size: NA
d_call: NA

cdr3_nt: TGTGCCAGCAGTTTCTCCATGCGGGCCGGGGGGGAGCAGTTCTTC
cdr3_aa: CASSFSMRAGGEQFF
j_call: TRBJ2-1
v_call: TRBV27
cdr3_length: 15
clone_size: NA
d_call: TRBD2

cdr3_nt: TGCGCCAGCAGCAGACAGACAGGGGCATCTGGAAACACCATATATTTT
cdr3_aa: CASSRQTGASGNTIYF
j_call: TRBJ1-3
v_call: TRBV4-3
cdr3_length: 16
clone_size: medium-sized
d_call: TRBD1

cdr3_nt: TGTGCCAGCAGTTATAAGGGACAGACAGATGGCTACACCTTC
cdr3_aa: CASSYKGQTDGYTF
j_call: TRBJ1-2
v_call: TRBV27
cdr3_length: 14
clone_size: NA
d_call: TRBD1

cdr3_nt: TGTGCCAGCAGCTTTCAGGGATCCTACGAGCAGTACTTC
cdr3_aa: CASSFQGSYEQYF
j_call: TRBJ2-7
v_call: TRBV7-9
cdr3_length: 13
clone_size: NA
d_call: NA

cdr3_nt: TGTGCCAGCAGCTTGGGACAGGGTATCTATAATTCACCCCTCCACTTT
cdr3_aa: CASSLGQGIYNSPLHF
j_call: TRBJ1-6
v_call: TRBV5-5
cdr3_length: 16
clone_size: NA
d_call: TRBD1

cdr3_nt: TGTGCCACACAGGGGGTCCTCGGTGAAGCTTTCTTT
cdr3_aa: CATQGVLGEAFF
j_call: TRBJ1-1
v_call: TRBV24-1
cdr3_length: 12
clone_size: NA
d_call: TRBD1

cdr3_nt: TGTGCCAGCAGCTTATTAGGCGGGGGATCCTACGAGCAGTACTTC
cdr3_aa: CASSLLGGGSYEQYF
j_call: TRBJ2-7
v_call: TRBV7-2
cdr3_length: 15
clone_size: few
d_call: TRBD2

cdr3_nt: TGTGCCAGCAGACATCCCGGGACAGGGGTTGCTGAGCAGTTCTTC
cdr3_aa: CASRHPGTGVAEQFF
j_call: TRBJ2-1
v_call: TRBV28
cdr3_length: 15
clone_size: NA
d_call: TRBD1

cdr3_nt: TGTGCCAGCAGTCCAGACCTTGCGGGTGGCTACACCTTC
cdr3_aa: CASSPDLAGGYTF
j_call: TRBJ1-2
v_call: TRBV6-4
cdr3_length: 13
clone_size: NA
d_call: NA

cdr3_nt: TGTGCCAGCAGGATTGCAGCTGGAAACACCATATATTTT
cdr3_aa: CASRIAAGNTIYF
j_call: TRBJ1-3
v_call: TRBV12-3/TRBV12-4
cdr3_length: 13
clone_size: NA
d_call: NA